This TCR beta chain was found in a study of cytomegalovirus exposure and HLA in healthy donors. As for this clone: The target antigen is unknown.

Researchers ran the PCR with 60 Vbeta and 13 Jbeta primers. Generated by immunoSEQ multiplex PCR, the TCRdb table keeps only in-frame clones and is missing some. The sample has about 140,000 clones, approximately 80% seen once; the top ten hold 1.4%. Study-level results: The listing of 150 to 200 TCR beta chains classed them as cytomegalovirus-associated.

This CDR3 spans 15 amino acids. The germline gives CDR1 MDHEN, CDR2 SYDVKM. Trimming shortened V by 4 bases and J by 5 bases, and 15 bases separated the two germline ends. The sequenced material came from PBMCs. The V and J genes are TRBV28 and TRBJ1-5, with D perhaps matching TRBD1 (6 bases). The sequence was obtained from a man aged 25 to 45 in good health and CMV-seropositive. DNA for the CDR3: TGTGCCAGCAGTTCCCAGGACAGTTTCGATCAGCCCCAGCATTTT. Translation gives CASSSQDSFDQPQHF.